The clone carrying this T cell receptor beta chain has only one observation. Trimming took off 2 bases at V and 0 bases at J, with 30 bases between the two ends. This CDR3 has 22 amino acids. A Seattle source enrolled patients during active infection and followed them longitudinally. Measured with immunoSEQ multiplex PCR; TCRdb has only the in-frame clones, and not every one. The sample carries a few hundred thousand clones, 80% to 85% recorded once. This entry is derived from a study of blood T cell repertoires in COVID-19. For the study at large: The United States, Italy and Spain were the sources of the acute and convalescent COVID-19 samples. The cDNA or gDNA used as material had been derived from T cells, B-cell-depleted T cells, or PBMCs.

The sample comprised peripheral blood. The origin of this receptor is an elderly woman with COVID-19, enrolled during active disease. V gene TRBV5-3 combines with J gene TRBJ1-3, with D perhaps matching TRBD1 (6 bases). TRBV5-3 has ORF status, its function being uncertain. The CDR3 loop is CARSFRDNVRSRPLSSGNTIYF. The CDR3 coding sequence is TGTGCCAGAAGCTTTCGGGACAACGTACGGTCTAGACCCCTGAGCTCTGGAAACACCATATATTTT.